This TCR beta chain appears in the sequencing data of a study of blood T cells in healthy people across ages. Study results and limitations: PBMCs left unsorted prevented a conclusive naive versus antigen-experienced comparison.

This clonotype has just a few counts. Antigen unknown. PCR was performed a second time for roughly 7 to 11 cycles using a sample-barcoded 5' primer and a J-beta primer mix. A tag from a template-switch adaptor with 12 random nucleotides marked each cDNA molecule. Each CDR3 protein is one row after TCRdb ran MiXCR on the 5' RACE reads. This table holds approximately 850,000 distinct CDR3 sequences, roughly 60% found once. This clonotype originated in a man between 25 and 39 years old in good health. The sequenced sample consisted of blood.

The CDR3 nucleotides are TGTGCCAGCAGCCGCAGGGGGCGGAACCCTAACTATGGCTACACCTTC. It is translated as CASSRRGRNPNYGYTF. The rearrangement uses TRBV13 and TRBJ1-2; 8 nucleotides line up with TRBD1. Germline CDR1 PRHDT, CDR2 FYEKMQ (reference sequence). The J segment lost 0 bases and the V segment lost 5 bases, leaving 8 bases of the junction unmatched. This CDR3 is built from 16 residues.